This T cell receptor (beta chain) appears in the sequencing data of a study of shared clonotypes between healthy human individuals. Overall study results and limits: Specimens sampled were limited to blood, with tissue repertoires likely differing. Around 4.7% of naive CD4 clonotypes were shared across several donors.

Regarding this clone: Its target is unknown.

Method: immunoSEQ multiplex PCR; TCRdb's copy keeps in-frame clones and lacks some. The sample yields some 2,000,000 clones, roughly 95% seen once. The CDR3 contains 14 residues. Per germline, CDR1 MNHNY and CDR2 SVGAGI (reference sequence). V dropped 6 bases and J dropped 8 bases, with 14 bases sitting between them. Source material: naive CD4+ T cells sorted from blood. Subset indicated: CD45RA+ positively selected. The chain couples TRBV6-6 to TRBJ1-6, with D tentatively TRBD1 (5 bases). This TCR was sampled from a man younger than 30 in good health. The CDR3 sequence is CASSLDSSYSPLHF. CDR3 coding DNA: TGTGCCAGCAGCCTAGACAGTTCCTATTCACCCCTCCACTTT.